This entry features one T cell receptor (beta chain) sequence. The sample is drawn from a study of blood T cell repertoires in COVID-19. Data came from immunoSEQ multiplex PCR; TCRdb stores just in-frame clones and leaves some out. The repertoire holds 280,000 or so clones, roughly 85% seen once, with about 2.3% in the top ten. V was clipped by 6 bases and J by 7 bases, with 21 bases between them. Germline V gene sequence: CDR1 SNHLY, CDR2 FYNNEI. CDR3 length: 15 residues. Cohorts were based on clinical histories the participants reported. Cohort 3 donors were reported recovered after two negative PCRs, clearance, or symptom resolution.

The chain joins TRBV2 to TRBJ1-2, with D possibly matching TRBD1 (5 bases). The sequencing sample was made of PBMCs or T cells enriched from blood (not recorded which). The receptor was isolated from a woman aged 45-60 years who had recovered from COVID-19. DNA for the CDR3: TGTGCCAGCAGGGAACAGACTCCCGTCCAGGGTGGCTACACCTTC. Its translation is CASREQTPVQGGYTF.